These 19 T cell receptor beta chains share one sample of origin, sequenced in a study of cytomegalovirus exposure and HLA in healthy donors. The PCR used 60 Vbeta and 13 Jbeta primers. Libraries were prepared by immunoSEQ multiplex PCR; TCRdb keeps only in-frame clonotypes and omits some of them. This table holds around 180,000 clones, roughly 87% found once. Sequenced sample: PBMCs. The receptor source for this set is a girl under two years old in good health and CMV-seronegative.

This chain uses TRBV29-1 with TRBJ1-1; 11 bases map to TRBD1. CDR3 length equals 13 residues. V shed 6 bases, J shed 4 bases, and the junction held 4 bases outside the gene matches. Germline CDR1 SQVTM, CDR2 ANQGSEA. DNA for the CDR3: TGCAGCGTCGCCGGGACAGGGGGCACTGAAGCTTTCTTT. It specifies CSVAGTGGTEAFF.

The chain carries TRBV21-1 and TRBJ1-2. TRBV21-1 is tagged as a pseudogene. This CDR3 is built from 12 residues. The CDR3 DNA reads as TGTGCCAGCAAGGAGAGGTTCTATGGCTACACCTTC. Its protein is CASKERFYGYTF.

The table lists this clone with a count of one. CDR3 amino acids: CASSGTLGPDAGNEQFF. CDR3 nucleotide sequence: TGTGCCAGCAGCGGTACGCTAGGTCCAGACGCGGGGAATGAGCAGTTCTTC. V is TRBV9 and J is TRBJ2-1; possibly TRBD2 for D (6 bases). CDR1 SGDLS and CDR2 YYNGEE come from the germline V gene. V was shortened by 3 bases and J by 7 bases, with 23 bases between the two germline ends. This CDR3 has 17 amino acids.

The chain links TRBV5-4 to TRBJ1-2, with D maybe TRBD1 (6 bases). This CDR3 is 15 amino acids long. Trimming took 5 bases from V and 2 from J, leaving 16 bases between them. The germline CDR1 and CDR2 sequences are SGHNT and YYREEE (reference sequence). The DNA for the CDR3 is TGTGCCAGCAGACCCGGGGGGCGCGGAAACTATGGCTACACCTTC. Encoded protein: CASRPGGRGNYGYTF.

The V gene is TRBV9, the J gene TRBJ1-6; 7 nucleotides align to TRBD1. After removal of 4 bases from V and 4 bases from J, the junction contained 11 bases not matched to a gene. The germline V gene encodes CDR1 SGDLS and CDR2 YYNGEE. CDR3 size: 17 residues. The CDR3: CASSPLGGTAYNSPLHF. The CDR3 coding sequence is TGTGCCAGCAGCCCTCTAGGGGGGACAGCATATAATTCACCCCTCCACTTT.

The chain combines TRBV5-1 with TRBJ2-2; tentatively, D is TRBD2 (6 bases). The CDR3 extends over 19 amino acids. V lost 3 bases to trimming and J lost 0 bases, with 21 bases between them. In germline, CDR1 is SGHRS, CDR2 YFSETQ. The CDR3 coding sequence is TGCGCCAGCAGCTCAATCGGGACTCCCCGGTGGTCGAACACCGGGGAGCTGTTTTTT. Protein sequence: CASSSIGTPRWSNTGELFF. Based on the CDR3 plus reference TRBV5-1 and TRBJ2-2, the full variable domain is KAGVTQTPRYLIKTRGQQVTLSCSPISGHRSVSWYQQTPGQGLQFLFEYFSETQRNKGNFPGRFSGRQFSNSRSEMNVSTLELGDSALYLCASSSIGTPRWSNTGELFFGEGSRLTVL.

The chain carries TRBV4-2 and TRBJ1-6; 10 positions agree with TRBD1. J gave up 8 bases and V 0 bases, and 1 base lay outside the gene matches. CDR3 length: 15 residues. CDR1 is LGHNA and CDR2 is YNFKEQ in the germline V gene. CDR3 bases: TGTGCCAGCAGCCAAGAGGACAGGGGGGATTCACCCCTCCACTTT. It yields the protein CASSQEDRGDSPLHF.

CDR3 sequence: CAWRSLSEAFF. The CDR3 DNA follows: TGTGCCTGGAGGAGCCTGAGTGAAGCTTTCTTT. This chain links TRBV30 with TRBJ1-1; no firm D call. CDR1 and CDR2 (germline): GTSNPN, SVGIG (reference sequence). This CDR3 spans 11 amino acids. V was pared by 3 bases and J by 7 bases, with 9 bases between. Full variable domain (remainder filled in from reference TRBV30 and TRBJ1-1): SQTIHQWPATLVQPVGSPLSLECTVEGTSNPNLYWYRQAAGRGLQLLFYSVGIGQISSEVPQNLSASRPQDRQFILSSKKLLLSDSGFYLCAWRSLSEAFFGQGTRLTVV.

The V and J genes are TRBV4-1 and TRBJ2-5; D unresolved. Trimming removed 2 bases at V and 5 bases at J, with 12 bases between. In germline, CDR1 is MGHRA, CDR2 YSYEKL. The CDR3 is 14 residues long. CDR3 sequence reads: CASSQRSGLETQYF. The CDR3 nucleotides read TGCGCCAGCAGCCAACGTTCAGGATTGGAGACCCAGTACTTC.

The chain uses TRBV7-2 and TRBJ2-7; TRBD1 might be the D (5 bases). This CDR3 has 14 amino acids. CDR1 and CDR2 (germline): SGHTA, FQGNSA. V lost 5 bases and J lost 0, with 11 bases in between. This CDR3 is CASSILTASYEQYF. The CDR3 DNA follows: TGTGCCAGCAGCATCCTGACAGCCTCCTACGAGCAGTACTTC. Together with reference TRBV7-2 and TRBJ2-7, the CDR3 gives the full variable domain: GAGVSQSPSNKVTEKGKDVELRCDPISGHTALYWYRQSLGQGLEFLIYFQGNSAPDKSGLPSDRFSAERTGGSVSTLTIQRTQQEDSAVYLCASSILTASYEQYFGPGTRLTVT.

This clone has only one observation. This chain connects TRBV7-7 to TRBJ2-5; 9 nucleotides agree with TRBD1. CDR1 and CDR2 (germline): SSHAT, FNYEAQ (reference sequence). This CDR3 contains 16 residues. J lost 2 bases, V lost 5 bases, and 9 bases had no gene match. The CDR3 loop is CASSTRTGALQETQYF. DNA of the CDR3: TGTGCCAGCAGCACCCGGACAGGGGCGTTACAAGAGACCCAGTACTTC.

The chain uses TRBV5-6 and TRBJ1-6; TRBD1 matches at 7 bases. Germline V gene sequence: CDR1 SGHDT, CDR2 YYEEEE. V gave up 4 bases and J gave up 8 bases; unmatched junction bases: 12. This CDR3 is 16 amino acids long. The CDR3 nucleotides are TGTGCCAGCAGCACTGGACAGGCGATCTACGATTCACCCCTCCACTTT. The encoded protein is CASSTGQAIYDSPLHF. Full variable domain (rest looked up from reference TRBV5-6 and TRBJ1-6): DAGVTQSPTHLIKTRGQQVTLRCSPKSGHDTVSWYQQALGQGPQFIFQYYEEEERQRGNFPDRFSGHQFPNYSSELNVNALLLGDSALYLCASSTGQAIYDSPLHFGNGTRLTVT.

CDR3 sequence reads: CACFDGLGSEAFF. The CDR3 bases are TGTGCCTGCTTCGACGGACTAGGGAGCGAAGCTTTCTTT. The chain links TRBV30 to TRBJ1-1, with D uncertain. V was trimmed by 6 bases and J by 8 bases, leaving 19 bases between them. This CDR3 has 13 amino acids. Germline V gene sequence: CDR1 GTSNPN, CDR2 SVGIG (reference sequence).

This clone occurred a few times. CDR3 sequence: CASKLERGGNTDTQYF. The CDR3 coding sequence is TGCGCCAGCAAACTCGAAAGGGGAGGTAATACAGATACGCAGTATTTT. This chain joins TRBV4-1 and TRBJ2-3; a possible D gene is TRBD2 (6 bases). Germline CDR1 reads MGHRA; CDR2 reads YSYEKL. Deletions cut 7 bases from V and 3 bases from J, with 20 bases between. The CDR3 length is 16 residues.

The J gene is TRBJ2-1, the V gene TRBV15; tentatively, D is TRBD2 (6 bases). The germline V and J ends were trimmed by 0 bases and 7 bases, with 13 bases remaining between them. The CDR3 is made up of 15 amino acids. Germline V gives CDR1 LNHNV, CDR2 YYDKDF (reference sequence). In DNA, the CDR3 is TGTGCCACCAGCAGAGATACGGAGGGGCGGAATGAGCAGTTCTTC. Translating it yields CATSRDTEGRNEQFF.

The genes are TRBV27 and TRBJ1-5; 7 bases agree with TRBD1. J lost 0 bases, V lost 6 bases, and 11 bases had no gene match. This CDR3 has 17 residues. Germline V gene sequence: CDR1 MNHEY, CDR2 SMNVEV (reference sequence). Here the CDR3 DNA reads TGTGCCAGCAGATCCACCGGGACAGAATATAGCAATCAGCCCCAGCATTTT. Translated: CASRSTGTEYSNQPQHF.

The chain recombines TRBV19 with TRBJ2-7; tentative D call: TRBD2 (5 bases). Germline V CDR1 and CDR2: LNHDA, SQIVND (reference sequence). This CDR3 contains 13 residues. Deletions cut 3 bases from V and 1 base from J, with 7 bases between. The CDR3 reads CASSIGGSYEQYF. The CDR3 region has the DNA TGTGCCAGTAGTATCGGCGGGTCCTACGAGCAGTACTTC.

This clone has only a few counts. The chain recombines TRBV11-1 with TRBJ1-2, with D perhaps TRBD1 (5 bases). Per the germline V gene, CDR1 is SGHAT and CDR2 is FQDESV (reference sequence). The V gene lost 1 base and the J gene lost 4 bases, with 13 bases spanning the gap. This CDR3 has 15 amino acids. The CDR3 region has the DNA TGTGCCAGCAGCTTAGGGGCACAGGCAGGCTATGGCTACACCTTC. It specifies CASSLGAQAGYGYTF. Full variable domain (remainder filled in from reference TRBV11-1 and TRBJ1-2): EAEVAQSPRYKITEKSQAVAFWCDPISGHATLYWYRQILGQGPELLVQFQDESVVDDSQLPKDRFSAERLKGVDSTLKIQPAELGDSAMYLCASSLGAQAGYGYTFGSGTRLTVV.

The CDR3 DNA sequence: TGTGCCATCAGTGATCCTAATAGGCGGCATACTAACTATGGCTACACCTTC. Translation gives CAISDPNRRHTNYGYTF. The chain is built from TRBV10-3 and TRBJ1-2; D is unclear. Germline V gives CDR1 ENHRY, CDR2 SYGVKD. The CDR3 is 17 residues long. The V end was cut by 3 bases, the J end by 0 bases, with 17 bases between.